Included here is one T cell receptor beta chain sequence, with context. This clone was detected once. It has no known antigen specificity. No clone much larger than this one lies a single base away; base qualities are absent. The CDR3 holds 14 amino acids from the cysteine to the phenylalanine. Just CDR3 DNA is preserved here, 42 bases in frame from base 1. V gives up 3 bases and J gives up 1 base, and the segment between their germline ends measures 10 bases. The germline V gene encodes CDR1 SQVTM and CDR2 ANQGSEA. The data derive from a study of preoperative IRX-2 immunotherapy in early breast cancer (dated by TCRdb to the late 2010s). This sample's treatment or condition label indicates: preoperative locoregional IRX-2 cytokine immunotherapy. The samples were obtained from a phase Ib study that tested preoperative, locoregional IRX-2 cytokine immunotherapy designed to prime immune responses. The donors were early-stage breast cancer patients who were given IRX-2 prior to surgery.

The library was built by means of the immunoSEQ multiplex PCR assay. Held by TCRdb, this immuneACCESS table contains in-frame sequences only and omits some clones. Under half of the omission traces to an unresolved V gene where checked; the cause of the rest is unknown. Counted in this sample were 30,000 or so clones; 75% to 90% of them appeared once. The top ten clonotypes cover roughly 2.5% of the sample. This specimen was lymph node tissue, taken from a patient treated with IRX-2 immunotherapy. The chain was built from TRBV29-1 and TRBJ1-3, with a tentative D gene TRBD1 over 6 matching bases. The sequence was obtained from a human donor with breast cancer. In nucleotide form, the sequence is TGCAGCGTTGAGGCAGGGGCATCTGGAAACACCATATATTTT. Its translation reads: CSVEAGASGNTIYF. The entire variable domain, with the stretches around the CDR3 drawn from the reference TRBV29-1 and TRBJ1-3 proteins, is SAVISQKPSRDICQRGTSLTIQCQVDSQVTMMFWYRQQPGQSLTLIATANQGSEATYESGFVIDKFPISRPNLTFSTLTVSNMSPEDSSIYLCSVEAGASGNTIYFGEGSWLTVV.